This TCR beta chain is from a study of cytomegalovirus exposure and HLA in healthy donors. Study-wide points: Later work showed greater clonal expansion in HLA-associated TCR beta chains than in equally common others. A later analysis linked 15,000 to 20,000 TCR beta sequences to HLA alleles at 0.05 false discovery rate.

The PCR made use of 60 Vbeta and 13 Jbeta primers. This table comes from immunoSEQ multiplex PCR, and its TCRdb copy is limited to in-frame clones, with some not included. Of 150,000 to 200,000 clones in the sample, just over 70% were seen once. Remarks on this clone: Its antigen is unknown.

The CDR3 has 15 residues. V shed 3 bases and J shed 8 bases, with 19 bases lying between them. Germline loops: CDR1 MGHDK, CDR2 SYGVNS. Sequencing input: PBMCs. The sequence derives from a man younger than 35 in good health and CMV-seropositive. This chain uses TRBV25-1 with TRBJ1-2; D is possibly TRBD1 (5 bases). The CDR3: CASSDRWGGIGGYTF. CDR3 coding DNA: TGTGCCAGCAGTGATCGGTGGGGGGGAATCGGCGGCTACACCTTC.